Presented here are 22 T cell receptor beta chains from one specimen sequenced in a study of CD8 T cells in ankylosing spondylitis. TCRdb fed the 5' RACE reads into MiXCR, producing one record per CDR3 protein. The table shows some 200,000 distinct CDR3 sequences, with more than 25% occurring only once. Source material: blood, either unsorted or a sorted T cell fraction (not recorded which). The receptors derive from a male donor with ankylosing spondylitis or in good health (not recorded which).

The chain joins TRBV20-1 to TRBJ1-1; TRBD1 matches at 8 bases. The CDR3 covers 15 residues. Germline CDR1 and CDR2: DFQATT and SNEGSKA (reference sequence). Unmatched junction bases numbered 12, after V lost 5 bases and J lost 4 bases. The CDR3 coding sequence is TGCAGTGCTCCCGGAGCGGACAGGGACCGCACTGAAGCTTTCTTT. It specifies CSAPGADRDRTEAFF.

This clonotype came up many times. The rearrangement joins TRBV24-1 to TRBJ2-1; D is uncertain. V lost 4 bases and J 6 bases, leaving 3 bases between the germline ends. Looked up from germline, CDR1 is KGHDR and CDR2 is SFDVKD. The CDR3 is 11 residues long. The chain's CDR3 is CATSDGNEQFF. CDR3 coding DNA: TGTGCCACCAGTGACGGCAATGAGCAGTTCTTC.

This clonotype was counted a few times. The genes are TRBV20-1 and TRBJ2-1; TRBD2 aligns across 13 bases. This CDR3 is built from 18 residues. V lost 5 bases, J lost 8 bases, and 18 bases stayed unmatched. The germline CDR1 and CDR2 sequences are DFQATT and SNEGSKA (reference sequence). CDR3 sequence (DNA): TGCAGTGCTCACAGGGTTACCGGGACTAGCGGGATGGGGGATGAGCAGTTCTTC. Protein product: CSAHRVTGTSGMGDEQFF.

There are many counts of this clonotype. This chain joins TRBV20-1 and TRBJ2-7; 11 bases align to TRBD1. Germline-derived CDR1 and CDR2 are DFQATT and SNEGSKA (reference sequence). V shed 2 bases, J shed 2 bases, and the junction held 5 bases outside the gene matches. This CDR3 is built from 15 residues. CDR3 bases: TGCAGTGCTAGAAAGGGGACAGGGGGTCCCTACGAGCAGTACTTC. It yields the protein CSARKGTGGPYEQYF.

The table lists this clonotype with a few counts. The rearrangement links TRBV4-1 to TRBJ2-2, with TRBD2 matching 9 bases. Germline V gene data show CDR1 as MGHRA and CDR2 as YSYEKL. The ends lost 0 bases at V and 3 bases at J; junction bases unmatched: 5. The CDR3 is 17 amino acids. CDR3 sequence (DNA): TGCGCCAGCAGCCAAGAGAGAGGACTAGCGTACACCGGGGAGCTGTTTTTT. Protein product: CASSQERGLAYTGELFF.

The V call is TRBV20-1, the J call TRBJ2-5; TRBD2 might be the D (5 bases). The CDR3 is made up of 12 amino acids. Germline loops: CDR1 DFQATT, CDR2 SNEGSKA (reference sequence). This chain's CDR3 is CSGLDGKETQYF. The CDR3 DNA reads TGCAGCGGACTTGACGGAAAAGAGACCCAGTACTTC.

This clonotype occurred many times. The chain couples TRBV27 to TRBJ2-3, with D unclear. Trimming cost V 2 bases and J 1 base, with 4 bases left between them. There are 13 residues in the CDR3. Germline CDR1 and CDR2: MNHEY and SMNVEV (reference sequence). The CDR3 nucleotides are TGTGCCAGCAGTTTACGAGGCACAGATACGCAGTATTTT. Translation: CASSLRGTDTQYF.

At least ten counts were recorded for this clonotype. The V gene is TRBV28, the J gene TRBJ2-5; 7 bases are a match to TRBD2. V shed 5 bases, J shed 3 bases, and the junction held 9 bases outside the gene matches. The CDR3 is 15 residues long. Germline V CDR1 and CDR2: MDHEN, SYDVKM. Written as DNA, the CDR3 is TGTGCCAGCAGTCCTTCTAGCGGAGCAGAAGAGACCCAGTACTTC. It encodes CASSPSSGAEETQYF.

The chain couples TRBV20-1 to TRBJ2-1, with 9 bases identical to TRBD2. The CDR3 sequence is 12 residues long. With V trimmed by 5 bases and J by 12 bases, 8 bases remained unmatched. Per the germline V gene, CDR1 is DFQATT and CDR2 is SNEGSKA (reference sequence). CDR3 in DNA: TGCAGTGCTTCTTTTAGCGGGAGAGGGCAGTTCTTC. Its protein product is CSASFSGRGQFF.

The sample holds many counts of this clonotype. As DNA, the CDR3 is TGTGCCAGCAGCTTTAAGACTGAGCAGTTCTTC. This codes for CASSFKTEQFF. This chain uses TRBV7-9 with TRBJ2-1, with no clear D. The ends were cut back, 3 bases at V and 9 bases at J, with 6 bases in the middle. The CDR3 loop spans 11 amino acids. The germline CDR1 and CDR2 sequences are SEHNR and FQNEAQ (reference sequence). Variable domain in full (rest from reference TRBV7-9 and TRBJ2-1): DTGVSQNPRHKITKRGQNVTFRCDPISEHNRLYWYRQTLGQGPEFLTYFQNEAQLEKSRLLSDRFSAERPKGSFSTLEIQRTEQGDSAMYLCASSFKTEQFFGPGTRLTVL.

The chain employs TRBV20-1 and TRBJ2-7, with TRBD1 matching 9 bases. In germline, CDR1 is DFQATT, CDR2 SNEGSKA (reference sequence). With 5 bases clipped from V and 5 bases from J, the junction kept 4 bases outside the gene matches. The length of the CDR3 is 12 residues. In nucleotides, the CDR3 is TGCAGTGCTGACAGGGGGTTGAACGAGCAGTACTTC. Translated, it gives CSADRGLNEQYF.

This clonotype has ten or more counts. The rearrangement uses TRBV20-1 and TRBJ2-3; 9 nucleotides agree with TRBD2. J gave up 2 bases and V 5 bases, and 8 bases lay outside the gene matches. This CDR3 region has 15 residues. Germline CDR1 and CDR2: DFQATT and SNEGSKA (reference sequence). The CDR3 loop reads CSAFPQREVTDTQYF. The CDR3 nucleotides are TGCAGTGCTTTCCCCCAGCGGGAGGTCACAGATACGCAGTATTTT.

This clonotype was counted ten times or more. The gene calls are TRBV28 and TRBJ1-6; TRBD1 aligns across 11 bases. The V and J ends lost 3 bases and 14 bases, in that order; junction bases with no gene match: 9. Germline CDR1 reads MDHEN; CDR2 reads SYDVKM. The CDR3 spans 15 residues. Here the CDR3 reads CASSFLDRGQKALHF. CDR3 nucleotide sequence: TGTGCCAGCAGTTTTTTGGACAGGGGGCAGAAGGCCCTCCACTTT.

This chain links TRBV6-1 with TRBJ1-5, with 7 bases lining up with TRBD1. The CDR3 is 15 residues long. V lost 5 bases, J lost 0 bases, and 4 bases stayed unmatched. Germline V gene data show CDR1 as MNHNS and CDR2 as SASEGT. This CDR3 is CASSQGGNSNQPQHF. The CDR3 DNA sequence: TGTGCCAGCAGTCAGGGGGGGAATAGCAATCAGCCCCAGCATTTT.

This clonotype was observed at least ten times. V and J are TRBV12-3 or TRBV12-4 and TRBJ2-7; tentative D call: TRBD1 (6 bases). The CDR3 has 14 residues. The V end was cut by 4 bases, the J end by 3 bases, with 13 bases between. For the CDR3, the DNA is TGTGCCAGCAGTTACAGGGTGGGGGACTACGAGCAGTACTTC. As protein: CASSYRVGDYEQYF.

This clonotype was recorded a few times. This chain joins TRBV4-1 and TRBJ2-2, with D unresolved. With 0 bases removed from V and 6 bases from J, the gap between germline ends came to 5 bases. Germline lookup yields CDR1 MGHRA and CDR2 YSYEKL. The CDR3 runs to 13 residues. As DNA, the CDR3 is TGCGCCAGCAGCCAAGAAGACCCCGGGGAGCTGTTTTTT. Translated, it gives CASSQEDPGELFF.

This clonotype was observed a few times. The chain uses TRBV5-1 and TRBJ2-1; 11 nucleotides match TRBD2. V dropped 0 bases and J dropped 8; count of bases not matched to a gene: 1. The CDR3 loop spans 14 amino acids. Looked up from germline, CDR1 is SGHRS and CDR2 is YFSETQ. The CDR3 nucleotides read TGCGCCAGCAGCTTGGAGGGACTAGCGGATGAGCAGTTCTTC. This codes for CASSLEGLADEQFF. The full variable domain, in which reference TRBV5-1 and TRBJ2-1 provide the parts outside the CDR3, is KAGVTQTPRYLIKTRGQQVTLSCSPISGHRSVSWYQQTPGQGLQFLFEYFSETQRNKGNFPGRFSGRQFSNSRSEMNVSTLELGDSALYLCASSLEGLADEQFFGPGTRLTVL.

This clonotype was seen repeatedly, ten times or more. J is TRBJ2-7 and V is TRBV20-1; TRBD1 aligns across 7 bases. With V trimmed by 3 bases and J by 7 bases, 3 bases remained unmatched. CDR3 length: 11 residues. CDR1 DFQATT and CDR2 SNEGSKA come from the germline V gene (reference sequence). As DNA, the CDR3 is TGCAGTGCTAGCGGACAGGCGGAGCAGTACTTC. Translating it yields CSASGQAEQYF.

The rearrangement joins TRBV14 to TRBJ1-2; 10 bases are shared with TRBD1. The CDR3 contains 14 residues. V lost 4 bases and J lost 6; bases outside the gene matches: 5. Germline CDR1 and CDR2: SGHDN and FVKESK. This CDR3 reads CASSPRQGANGYTF. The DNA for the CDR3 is TGTGCCAGCAGCCCCAGACAGGGGGCCAATGGCTACACCTTC.

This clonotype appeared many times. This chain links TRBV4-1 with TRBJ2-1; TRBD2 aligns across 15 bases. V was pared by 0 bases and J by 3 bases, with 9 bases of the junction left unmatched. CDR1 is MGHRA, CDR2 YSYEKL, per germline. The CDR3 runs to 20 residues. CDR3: CASSQDWGLAGGYVYNEQFF. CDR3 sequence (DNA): TGCGCCAGCAGCCAAGATTGGGGACTAGCGGGAGGCTATGTCTACAATGAGCAGTTCTTC.

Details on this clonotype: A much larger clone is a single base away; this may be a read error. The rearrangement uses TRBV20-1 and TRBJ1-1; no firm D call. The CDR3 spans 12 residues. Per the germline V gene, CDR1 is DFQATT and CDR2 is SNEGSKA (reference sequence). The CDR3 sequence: CNADTGHTEAFF. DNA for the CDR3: TGCAATGCAGACACCGGACACACTGAAGCTTTCTTT.

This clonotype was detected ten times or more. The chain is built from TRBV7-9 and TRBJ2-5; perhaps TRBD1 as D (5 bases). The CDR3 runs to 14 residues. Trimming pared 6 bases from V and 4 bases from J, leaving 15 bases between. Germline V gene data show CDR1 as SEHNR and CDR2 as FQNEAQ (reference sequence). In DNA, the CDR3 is TGTGCCAGCAGGGGGCAGGGAAGCGCAGAGACCCAGTACTTC. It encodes CASRGQGSAETQYF.